What follows is one T cell receptor beta chain and its context. The CDR3 length is 15 residues. Germline CDR1 LGHNA, CDR2 YSLEER. V gave up 1 base and J gave up 2 bases; unmatched junction bases: 1. The data were taken from a study of T cells after yellow fever vaccination. TCRdb fed the 5' RACE reads into MiXCR, producing one record per CDR3 protein. The sample has about 630,000 distinct CDR3 sequences, roughly 12% seen once. The sample in question was PBMCs, obtained on the day of the yellow fever booster vaccination. This sequence joins TRBV4-3 and TRBJ2-1, with 8 nucleotides matching TRBD1. This receptor was identified in a young man who received the YFV17D yellow fever vaccine. CDR3 nucleotides: TGCGCCAGCAGCCAAGGACAGGGGACCTACAATGAGCAGTTCTTC. Its protein product is CASSQGQGTYNEQFF.